Reported below is one TCR beta chain. It has no known antigen specificity. The record has no base qualities; no much larger clone is one base away. These data originate in a study of T-cell reconstitution after alpha-beta-depleted transplantation in children listed by TCRdb under 2016. Notes on the research overall: Using TCR repertoire profiling, the study followed T-cell immune reconstitution in a quantitative way in children after TCRalphabeta/CD19-depleted allogeneic hematopoietic cell transplantation.

The meaning of the sample's treatment or condition label: allogeneic hematopoietic cell transplantation with graft depleted of TCRalphabeta T cells and CD19 B cells. The children who served as transplant recipients had been given grafts of TCRalphabeta/CD19-depleted allogeneic hematopoietic cells. The receptor library was made with PCR. Sequenced using an Illumina HiSeq 2500. To normalize quantification of the TCRbeta repertoire, the TCR libraries were built with molecular barcoding that relied on unique molecular identifiers. TCRdb cleaned the public reads at Q25 with fastp, built clones with MiXCR and kept in-frame beta chains. For every CDR3 protein sequence, its rows merge into one entry that carries the most common genes and DNA. This sample has about 1,000,000 distinct CDR3 sequences in its table, and around 30% of those were observed once. The ten most abundant clones make up about 28% of the sample.

Overall study outcomes, separate from this receptor: In some patients, the high TCRbeta diversity seen at day 60 was put down to recipient T cells and intrathymic progenitors that had survived conditioning. The apparently early alphabetaT-cell count recovery about two months after transplant was reportedly dependent on only several hundred rapidly expanded clones derived from non-depleted graft cells. Over subsequent months, a decline in hyperexpanded clone frequencies was noted, and after one year, T-cell counts and TCRbeta diversity were mostly ascribed to newly produced T cells.

The TCR sequence derives from a boy under two years old who had a stem cell transplant for SCID, so the T cells may come from the graft donor. Sequenced material: PBMCs, mostly from graft donor cells, taken 360 days after TCRalphabeta/CD19-depleted stem cell transplant.

CDR3 region: CATSLATGTDTQYF. At the DNA level, the sequence is TGTGCCACCAGCCTGGCCACGGGGACAGATACGCAGTATTTT. This chain joins TRBV24-1 to TRBJ2-3, with a tentative D gene TRBD2 over 5 matching bases. V gives up 7 bases and J gives up 3 bases, and the segment between their germline ends measures 13 bases. The germline V gene gives CDR1 as KGHDR and CDR2 as SFDVKD. Its CDR3 holds 14 amino acids, cysteine through phenylalanine. Only the CDR3 DNA is retained, 42 bases long and in frame from the first base.